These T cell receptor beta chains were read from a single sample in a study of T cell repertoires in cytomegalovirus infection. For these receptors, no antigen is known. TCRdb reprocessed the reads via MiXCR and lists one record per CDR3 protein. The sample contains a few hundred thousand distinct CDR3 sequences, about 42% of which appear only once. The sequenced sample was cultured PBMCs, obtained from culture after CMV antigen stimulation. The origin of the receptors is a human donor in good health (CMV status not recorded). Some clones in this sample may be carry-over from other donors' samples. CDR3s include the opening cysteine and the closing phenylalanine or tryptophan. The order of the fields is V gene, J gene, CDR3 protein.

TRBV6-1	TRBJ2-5	CASSEAMSGEETQYF
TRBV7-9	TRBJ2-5	CASSLEGTQETQYF
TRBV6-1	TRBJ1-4	CASRLTGSAEKLFF
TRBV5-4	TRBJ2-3	CASSRPRAGVGDTQYF
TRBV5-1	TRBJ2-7	CASSADLNEQYF
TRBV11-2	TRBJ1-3	CASSQGWGSGNTIYF
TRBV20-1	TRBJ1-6	CSARNPTEGKNSPLHF
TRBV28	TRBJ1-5	CASVQGYQPQHF
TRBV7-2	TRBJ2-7	CASSSTSGRAGEQYF
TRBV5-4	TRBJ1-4	CASSLVSGSANEKLFF
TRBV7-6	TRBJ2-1	CASSLLGYRGETYNEQFF
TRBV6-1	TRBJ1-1	CASSYWAQANTEAFF
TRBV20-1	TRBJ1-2	CSARSGANIGYGYTF
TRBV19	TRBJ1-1	CASSGPRAFF
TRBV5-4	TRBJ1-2	CASFRVGIYGYTF
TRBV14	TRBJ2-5	CASSPRPSPVETQYF
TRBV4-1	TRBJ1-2	CASSQDPFSSLGYTF
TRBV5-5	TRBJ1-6	CASSLDWGPDSPLHF
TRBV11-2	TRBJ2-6	CASSSPRANVLTF
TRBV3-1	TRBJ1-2	CASSHRESAGYTF
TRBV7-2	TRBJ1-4	CASSLVREGEKLFF
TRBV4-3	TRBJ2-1	CASSQFSGIPYNEQFF
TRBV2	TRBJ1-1	CASTLERVNTEAFF
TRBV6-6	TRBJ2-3	CASSYRVAAQYF
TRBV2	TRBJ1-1	CASSEQGAGNTEAFF
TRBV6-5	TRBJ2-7	CASTRGGYEQYF
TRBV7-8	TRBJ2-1	CASSLPGSPNEQFF
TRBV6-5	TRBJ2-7	CASSPDTPIYEQYF
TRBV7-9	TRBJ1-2	CASSLGWSETYTF
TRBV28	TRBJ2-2	CASRPAGQGGAGELFF
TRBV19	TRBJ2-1	CASSIAAATYNEQFF
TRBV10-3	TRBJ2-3	CAASAGLAGKLSTDTQYF
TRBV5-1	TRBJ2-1	CASSFPDRNEQFF
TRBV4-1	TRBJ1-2	CASSPTTAPGQGLRSYTF
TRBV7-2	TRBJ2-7	CASSLAELAGAYEQYF
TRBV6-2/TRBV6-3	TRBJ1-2	CASSYFNYGYTF
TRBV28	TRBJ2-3	CASSLPSGLTDTQYF
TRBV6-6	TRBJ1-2	CASSDRAGYGYTF
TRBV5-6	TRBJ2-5	CASSLDVTETQYF
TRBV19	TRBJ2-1	CATSDSWGYNEQFF
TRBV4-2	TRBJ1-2	CASSQDRGGWGRRGYGYTF
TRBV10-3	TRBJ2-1	CAISDGRGGDEQFF
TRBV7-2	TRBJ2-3	CASSPGAGADTQYF
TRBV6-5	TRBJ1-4	CASSSGTQEKLFF
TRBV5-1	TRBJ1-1	CASSLYNRVNTEAFF
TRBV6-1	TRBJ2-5	CASRIAGAQETQYF
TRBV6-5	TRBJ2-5	CASSYQGETQYF
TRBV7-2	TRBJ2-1	CASSKRAGVVFTGNEQFF
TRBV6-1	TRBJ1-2	CASSDPLEGGYTF
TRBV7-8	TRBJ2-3	CASSGGDRPSTDTQYF
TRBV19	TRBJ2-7	CASSIGQGLYEQYF
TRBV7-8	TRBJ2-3	CASSPNRAFVGTDTQYF
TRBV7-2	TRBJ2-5	CASSLRLAGGGYQETQYF
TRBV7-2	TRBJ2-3	CASSLEQSRDTQYF
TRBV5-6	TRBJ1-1	CASSLIFGTGGGYTEAFF
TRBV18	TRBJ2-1	CASSPRRYHEQFF
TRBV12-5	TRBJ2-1	CASGLVTRGGGQRENEQFF